The present entry profiles one T cell receptor beta chain with its context. The data stem from a study of blood T cell repertoires in COVID-19. This CDR3 is 15 amino acids long. The ends were cut back, 6 bases at V and 1 base at J, with 15 bases in the middle. Looked up from germline, CDR1 is KGHSH and CDR2 is LQKENI. Some clones are missing from TCRdb's copy, which holds only in-frame ones; the method was immunoSEQ multiplex PCR. The table records 85,000 to 130,000 clones, roughly 90% of them present only once. The sequence came from a man aged 55 to 70 with acute or convalescent COVID-19. The rearrangement joins TRBV18 to TRBJ1-1; possibly TRBD1 for D (5 bases). Sequencing was carried out using peripheral blood. As DNA, the CDR3 is TGTGCCAGCTCCCCCCGGGGGGGAGAGAACACTGAAGCTTTCTTT. Translating it yields CASSPRGGENTEAFF.